What follows describes a single TCR beta chain. Its target is not known. The CDR3 length is 14 residues. Germline V lookup: CDR1 SNHLY, CDR2 FYNNEI. With 4 bases removed from V and 9 bases from J, the gap between germline ends came to 16 bases. This record comes from a study of cytomegalovirus exposure and HLA in healthy donors. Study outcomes and limitations: Prior analysis indicated that the majority of TCR beta V segments exhibited productivity approximately 87% or approximately 30% of the time. The study recorded over 150 TCR beta chains that were cytomegalovirus-associated. Researchers reported in a later analysis that a missense DCLRE1C variant was tied to TCR beta V- and J-gene trimming.

Primers included in the PCR were 60 Vbeta and 13 Jbeta primers. Using immunoSEQ multiplex PCR, the repertoire was profiled, and TCRdb retains in-frame clones only, with some absent. The sample gives around 200,000 clones, roughly 89% of which show up once; approximately 1% is in the top ten. Sequenced input: PBMCs. This sequence was found in a woman aged 18-30 years in good health and CMV-seronegative. V gene TRBV2 combines with J gene TRBJ1-3, with D unclear. CDR3: CASSGPLIEGTIYF. Here the CDR3 DNA reads TGTGCCAGCAGTGGCCCACTAATCGAGGGCACCATATATTTT.